One and the same sample provided the 9 T cell receptor beta chains below, sequenced in a study of CD8 T cells in Susac syndrome. cDNA came from roughly 0.53 to 1 ug RNA primed by random hexamers. Via MiXCR, TCRdb re-called the immunoSEQ multiplex PCR reads, giving one row per CDR3 protein. The table shows 95,000 to 150,000 distinct CDR3 sequences, with about 95% occurring only once. Sequenced material: CD4+ T cells from PBMCs. Receptor source: a human donor in good health.

The chain has TRBV29-1 and TRBJ1-1, with D unclear. V was clipped by 1 base and J by 5 bases, with 11 bases between them. Germline CDR1 and CDR2: SQVTM and ANQGSEA. The CDR3 length is 13 residues. The chain's CDR3 is CSVEAPLGTEAFF. CDR3 bases: TGCAGCGTTGAAGCACCTCTCGGGACTGAAGCTTTCTTT.

The chain employs TRBV5-1 and TRBJ2-7; no definite D call. CDR3 length equals 15 residues. Germline CDR1 and CDR2: SGHRS and YFSETQ. Trimming removed 0 bases at V and 0 bases at J, with 10 bases between. This CDR3 reads CASSLGSGPSYEQYF. The DNA for the CDR3 is TGCGCCAGCAGCTTGGGCTCAGGACCCTCCTACGAGCAGTACTTC.

The chain combines TRBV7-9 with TRBJ2-3; D unresolved. The germline gives CDR1 SEHNR, CDR2 FQNEAQ (reference sequence). Trimming left V 5 bases short and J 4 bases short, with 7 bases between. The CDR3 spans 12 residues. The CDR3, as DNA: TGTGCCAGCAGCCCACCCCCAGATACGCAGTATTTT. It is translated as CASSPPPDTQYF. The whole variable domain, filled in from reference TRBV7-9 and TRBJ2-3, reads DTGVSQNPRHKITKRGQNVTFRCDPISEHNRLYWYRQTLGQGPEFLTYFQNEAQLEKSRLLSDRFSAERPKGSFSTLEIQRTEQGDSAMYLCASSPPPDTQYFGPGTRLTVL.

The CDR3 nucleotides read TGTGCCACCAGTGATAAAGCGGGAATTTCCTACAATGAGCAGTTCTTC. The encoded protein is CATSDKAGISYNEQFF. V and J are TRBV24-1 and TRBJ2-1, with 7 bases identical to TRBD2. Germline-derived CDR1 and CDR2 are KGHDR and SFDVKD. This CDR3 comprises 16 residues. Germline trimming cut 3 bases from V and 1 base from J; bases unmatched to any gene: 5.

The CDR3 here is CSVDRGQGANEQYF. The CDR3 DNA is TGCAGCGTTGACAGGGGACAGGGTGCCAACGAGCAGTACTTC. The chain is built from TRBV29-1 and TRBJ2-7, with 9 bases aligning to TRBD1. CDR3 size: 14 residues. Unmatched junction bases numbered 8, after V lost 3 bases and J lost 5 bases. Germline V gene sequence: CDR1 SQVTM, CDR2 ANQGSEA.

The chain has TRBV12-5 and TRBJ2-6; TRBD1 matches 11 bases. The J segment lost 0 bases and the V segment lost 6 bases, leaving 7 bases of the junction unmatched. The CDR3 has 18 amino acids. CDR1 and CDR2 (germline): LGHNT, FRNRAP. The CDR3 sequence is CASGSRTGGISGANVLTF. The CDR3 nucleotides are TGTGCTAGTGGCTCGCGGACAGGGGGCATCTCTGGGGCCAACGTCCTGACTTTC.

The chain combines TRBV27 with TRBJ1-5; D is unresolved. Trimming pared 1 base from V and 3 bases from J, leaving 4 bases between. Germline V gene sequence: CDR1 MNHEY, CDR2 SMNVEV (reference sequence). The CDR3 consists of 13 residues. CDR3 loop: CASSLYDNQPQHF. As DNA, the CDR3 is TGTGCCAGCAGTTTATATGACAATCAGCCCCAGCATTTT.

The CDR3 DNA reads as TGCGCCAGCAGCTTGGGGGATAATAGCAATCAGCCCCAGCATTTT. Its protein product is CASSLGDNSNQPQHF. The chain links TRBV5-1 to TRBJ1-5, with unresolved D. Deletions cut 0 bases from V and 0 bases from J, with 7 bases between. Germline CDR1 is SGHRS and CDR2 is YFSETQ. The CDR3 totals 15 residues.

Turning to this clonotype: The junction shows a germline mismatch at one end, possibly a read error. The V gene is TRBV29-1, the J gene TRBJ1-1; D may be TRBD1 (5 bases). CDR1 SQVTM and CDR2 ANQGSEA come from the germline V gene. The CDR3 has 15 amino acids. CDR3 in DNA: TGCAGCGTCTTCGACTCTACCGGGACGGCGTTTGGGCTTTGCTTT. Translation: CSVFDSTGTAFGLCF.